Here is one T cell receptor beta chain with its context. TRB rearrangements were amplified by multiplex PCR with BIOMED2 TRB-A/B primers. From the multiplex PCR reads, TCRdb called clonotypes with MiXCR, one entry per CDR3 protein. The table lists under 8,500 distinct CDR3 sequences, roughly 28% of them singletons. These data are taken from a study of T and B cells in COVID-19 patients. This CDR3 has 14 amino acids. V gave up 8 bases and J gave up 0 bases, with 15 bases separating them. Germline assignment: CDR1 DFQATT and CDR2 SNEGSKA (reference sequence). TRB was amplified from about 260-540 ng of blood genomic DNA.

The origin of this receptor is a human donor with active COVID-19. V gene TRBV20-1 combines with J gene TRBJ2-3; D assignment may be TRBD1 or TRBD2 (5 bases each). Sequenced: blood. The CDR3 nucleotides read TGCAGTCTCCGGGACGGCACTAGCACAGATACGCAGTATTTT. This codes for CSLRDGTSTDTQYF.